One sample yielded the 14 T cell receptor beta chains listed below, sequenced in a study of beta chain features in type 1 diabetes. Of the isolated RNA, all was reverse transcribed, and so the sequenced material was expressed TCRB transcripts. Libraries were prepared by immunoSEQ multiplex PCR; TCRdb keeps only in-frame clonotypes and omits some of them. The sample has 400,000 to 600,000 clones, approximately 30% seen once. Sequenced sample: naive CD4+ T cells from blood. Every receptor here comes from a man between 18 and 35 years old in good health.

The gene calls are TRBV7-9 and TRBJ1-1; D unresolved. V gave up 6 bases and J gave up 0 bases, with 11 bases separating them. The CDR3 length is 14 residues. The germline gives CDR1 SEHNR, CDR2 FQNEAQ (reference sequence). CDR3 DNA: TGTGCCAGCAGGATTGCACAGCTGAACACTGAAGCTTTCTTT. Translated, it gives CASRIAQLNTEAFF.

This sequence joins TRBV4-1 and TRBJ1-2; weak D call: TRBD1 (5 bases). Trimming removed 5 bases at V and 7 bases at J, with 17 bases between. Germline V gene data show CDR1 as MGHRA and CDR2 as YSYEKL. This CDR3 region has 14 residues. CDR3 in amino acids: CASSYAGLGGGYTF. The CDR3 DNA sequence: TGCGCCAGCAGCTACGCAGGGCTGGGCGGTGGCTACACCTTC.

This clone has a handful of counts. The final CDR3 position lacks the conserved phenylalanine or tryptophan, pointing to a likely read error. No DNA is shown, since the ends of the CDR3 on it are uncertain; the CDR3 is the one TCRdb lists. The chain is built from TRBV30 and TRBJ1-2. The CDR3 is 11 amino acids long, termini counted. Germline V gives CDR1 GTSNPN, CDR2 SVGIG (reference sequence). The CDR3: CAWSVGSTETL.

Details on this clone: The sample has other DNA sequences that encode this CDR3 too. This chain uses TRBV28 with TRBJ2-1; D gene unclear. The ends were cut back, 4 bases at V and 0 bases at J, with 4 bases in the middle. The CDR3 has 13 residues. Germline lookup yields CDR1 MDHEN and CDR2 SYDVKM. The CDR3 protein is CASSWDSYNEQFF. CDR3 sequence (DNA): TGTGCCAGCAGTTGGGACTCCTACAATGAGCAGTTCTTC.

On this clone itself: At one end, the junction sequence differs from germline, possibly due to a read error. V usage is TRBV11-2 and J usage is TRBJ2-7, with 15 nucleotides matching TRBD2. The CDR3 is made up of 12 amino acids. The germline gives CDR1 SGHAT, CDR2 FQNNGV. Written as DNA, the CDR3 is TGTGCCAGCAGCCCCGGGACTAGCGGGAGGACGTTC. As protein: CASSPGTSGRTF.

The rearrangement links TRBV5-1 to TRBJ2-7; 7 nucleotides agree with TRBD1. The V segment lost 4 bases and the J segment 2 bases; nucleotides outside the gene matches: 6. This CDR3 has 14 amino acids. Per the germline V gene, CDR1 is SGHRS and CDR2 is YFSETQ. The CDR3 DNA reads as TGCGCCAGCAGCGAACCGGGACAGACCTACGAGCAGTACTTC. Translation gives CASSEPGQTYEQYF.

The rearrangement links TRBV20-1 to TRBJ1-1; D is undetermined. The CDR3 is 9 amino acids. Germline V gene data show CDR1 as DFQATT and CDR2 as SNEGSKA (reference sequence). The CDR3 DNA sequence: TGCAGCTCGAACACTGAAGCTTTCTTT. Translation gives CSSNTEAFF.

J is TRBJ2-3 and V is TRBV5-1; D might be TRBD2 (6 bases). Trimming removed 1 base at V and 3 bases at J, with 9 bases between. The germline gives CDR1 SGHRS, CDR2 YFSETQ. This CDR3 comprises 14 residues. CDR3 DNA sequence: TGCGCCAGCAGCTTGCCTAGCGTGACAGATACGCAGTATTTT. Amino acid sequence: CASSLPSVTDTQYF.

The rearrangement uses TRBV7-9 and TRBJ2-1, with 10 bases lining up with TRBD2. This CDR3 spans 15 amino acids. Germline loops: CDR1 SEHNR, CDR2 FQNEAQ (reference sequence). J gave up 8 bases and V 2 bases, and 6 bases lay outside the gene matches. CDR3 sequence reads: CASSLFTSGDDEQFF. CDR3 sequence (DNA): TGTGCCAGCAGCTTATTTACTAGCGGGGACGATGAGCAGTTCTTC.

CDR3 DNA: TGCGCCAGCAGTCAACAGGGGGCAACTAATGAAAAACTGTTTTTT. Residues: CASSQQGATNEKLFF. This sequence joins TRBV4-1 and TRBJ1-4, with 8 bases aligning to TRBD1. J was trimmed by 0 bases and V by 6 bases; bases with no gene match: 3. This CDR3 is built from 15 residues. CDR1 is MGHRA and CDR2 is YSYEKL in the germline V gene.

This clone was counted a few times. V usage is TRBV15 and J usage is TRBJ2-1, with D possibly matching TRBD1 (7 bases). CDR1 is LNHNV and CDR2 is YYDKDF in the germline V gene (reference sequence). Trimming removed 3 bases from V and 4 bases from J, with 16 bases in between. The CDR3 is made up of 16 amino acids. DNA of the CDR3: TGTGCCACCAGCAGGGGCGGGACAGAACGGTACAATGAGCAGTTCTTC. Residues: CATSRGGTERYNEQFF.

This clone was found a few times. The chain combines TRBV28 with TRBJ2-7; 7 nucleotides line up with TRBD1. The junction had 14 bases not matched to a gene; V was cut back by 7 bases and J by 5 bases. The CDR3 runs to 15 residues. Germline CDR1 is MDHEN and CDR2 is SYDVKM. The CDR3 is CASTEPQGSVHEQYF. CDR3 nucleotides: TGTGCCAGCACCGAACCACAGGGGTCGGTGCACGAGCAGTACTTC.

V gene TRBV5-6 combines with J gene TRBJ2-3, with D uncertain. With 0 bases removed from V and 3 bases from J, the gap between germline ends came to 5 bases. The CDR3 spans 13 residues. Germline CDR1 and CDR2: SGHDT and YYEEEE. In DNA, the CDR3 is TGTGCCAGCAGCTTGGTGGAAACAGATACGCAGTATTTT. Its protein product is CASSLVETDTQYF.

The chain uses TRBV25-1 and TRBJ2-7, with D possibly being TRBD1 (6 bases). Germline CDR1 is MGHDK and CDR2 is SYGVNS. The ends were cut back, 5 bases at V and 5 bases at J, with 7 bases in the middle. The CDR3 has 11 residues. The CDR3, as DNA: TGTGCCAGCAGTTACAGGGACGAGCAGTACTTC. The encoded protein is CASSYRDEQYF.